This TCR beta chain was retrieved from a study of tumor-infiltrating lymphocytes in oesophageal squamous cell carcinoma. The CDR3 consists of 13 residues. Germline CDR1 is SGHTA and CDR2 is FQGTGA. TCRdb fed the PCR reads into MiXCR, producing one record per CDR3 protein. Counted here are around 12,000 distinct CDR3 sequences, roughly three fifths occurring once; the ten biggest clones make up around 40%. The TCR comes from a female donor with esophageal squamous cell carcinoma. The chain links TRBV7-3 to TRBJ2-3; the match to TRBD2 covers 10 bases. The assigned J gene may be wrong: the sequence end matches TRBJ2-1 better. The source material was esophageal tumor tissue. The CDR3 DNA sequence: TGTGCCAGCAGCTTCTCAGCTAGCGGGGGGCAGTTCTTC. This translates into CASSFSASGGQFF.